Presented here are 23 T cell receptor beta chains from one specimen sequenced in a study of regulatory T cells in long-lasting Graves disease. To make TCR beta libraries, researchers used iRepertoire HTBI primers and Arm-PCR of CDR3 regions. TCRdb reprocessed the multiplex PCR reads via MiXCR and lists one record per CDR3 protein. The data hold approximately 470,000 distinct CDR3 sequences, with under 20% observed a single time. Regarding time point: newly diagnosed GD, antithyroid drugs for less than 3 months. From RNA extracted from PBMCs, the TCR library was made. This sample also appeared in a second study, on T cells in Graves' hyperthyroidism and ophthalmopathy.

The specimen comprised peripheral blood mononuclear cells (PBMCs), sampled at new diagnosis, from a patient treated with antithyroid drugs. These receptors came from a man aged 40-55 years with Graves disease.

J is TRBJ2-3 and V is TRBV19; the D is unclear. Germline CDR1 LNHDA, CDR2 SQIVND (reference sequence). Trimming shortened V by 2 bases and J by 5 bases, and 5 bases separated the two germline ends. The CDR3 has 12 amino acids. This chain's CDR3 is CASSISGDTQYF. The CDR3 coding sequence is TGTGCCAGTAGTATATCCGGAGATACGCAGTATTTT.

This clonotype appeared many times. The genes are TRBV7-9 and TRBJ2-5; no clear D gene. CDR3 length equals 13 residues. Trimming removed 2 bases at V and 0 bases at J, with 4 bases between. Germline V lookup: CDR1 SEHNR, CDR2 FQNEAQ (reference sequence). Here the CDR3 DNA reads TGTGCCAGCAGCTTACCCAACCAAGAGACCCAGTACTTC. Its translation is CASSLPNQETQYF.

The CDR3 DNA follows: TGCGCCAGCAGCGGCTCCGGGACTAGCGGACTTTACAATGAGCAGTTCTTC. The encoded protein is CASSGSGTSGLYNEQFF. The V gene is TRBV5-1, the J gene TRBJ2-1, with 11 nucleotides matching TRBD2. Germline trimming cut 4 bases from V and 4 bases from J; bases unmatched to any gene: 10. The CDR3 has 17 residues. Per the germline V gene, CDR1 is SGHRS and CDR2 is YFSETQ.

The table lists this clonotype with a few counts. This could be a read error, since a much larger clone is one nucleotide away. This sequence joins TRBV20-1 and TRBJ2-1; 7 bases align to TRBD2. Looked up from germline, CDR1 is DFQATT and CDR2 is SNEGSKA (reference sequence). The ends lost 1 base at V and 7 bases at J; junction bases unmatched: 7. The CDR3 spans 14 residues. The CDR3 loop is CSARGRGKRNEQFF. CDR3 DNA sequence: TGCAGTGCTAGAGGGCGGGGGAAGCGGAATGAGCAGTTCTTC.

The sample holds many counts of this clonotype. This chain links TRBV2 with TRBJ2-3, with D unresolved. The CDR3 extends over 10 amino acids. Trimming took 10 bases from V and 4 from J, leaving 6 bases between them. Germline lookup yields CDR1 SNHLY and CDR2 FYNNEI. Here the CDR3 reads CATAADTQYF. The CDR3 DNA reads TGTGCCACCGCGGCAGATACGCAGTATTTT.

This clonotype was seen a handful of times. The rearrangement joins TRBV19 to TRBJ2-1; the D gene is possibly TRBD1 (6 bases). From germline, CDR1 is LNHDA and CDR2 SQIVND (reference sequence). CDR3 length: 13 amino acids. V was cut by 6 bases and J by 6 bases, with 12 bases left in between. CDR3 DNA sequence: TGTGCCAGTAGCCCCGCGACAGGCAATGAGCAGTTCTTC. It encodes CASSPATGNEQFF.

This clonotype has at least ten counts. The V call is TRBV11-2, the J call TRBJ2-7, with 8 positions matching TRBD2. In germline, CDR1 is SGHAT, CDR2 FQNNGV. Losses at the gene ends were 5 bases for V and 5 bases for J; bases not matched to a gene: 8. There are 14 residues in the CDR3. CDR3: CASSLGGGTNEQYF. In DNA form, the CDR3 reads TGTGCCAGCAGCCTCGGGGGGGGCACCAACGAGCAGTACTTC. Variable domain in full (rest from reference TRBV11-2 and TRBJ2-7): EAGVAQSPRYKIIEKRQSVAFWCNPISGHATLYWYQQILGQGPKLLIQFQNNGVVDDSQLPKDRFSAERLKGVDSTLKIQPAKLEDSAVYLCASSLGGGTNEQYFGPGTRLTVT.

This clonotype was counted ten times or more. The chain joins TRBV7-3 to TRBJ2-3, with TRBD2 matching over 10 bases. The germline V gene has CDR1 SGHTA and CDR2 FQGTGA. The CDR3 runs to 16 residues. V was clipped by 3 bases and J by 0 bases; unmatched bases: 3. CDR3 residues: CASSLSGGASTDTQYF. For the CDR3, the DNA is TGTGCCAGCAGCTTGAGCGGGGGGGCTAGCACAGATACGCAGTATTTT.

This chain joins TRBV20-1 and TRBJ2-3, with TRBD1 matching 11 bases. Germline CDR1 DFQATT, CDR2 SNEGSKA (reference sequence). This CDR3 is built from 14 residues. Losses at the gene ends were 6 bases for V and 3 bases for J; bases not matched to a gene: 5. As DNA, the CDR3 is TGCAGTGCCGACCGGGACAGGGGGACAGATACGCAGTATTTT. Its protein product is CSADRDRGTDTQYF.

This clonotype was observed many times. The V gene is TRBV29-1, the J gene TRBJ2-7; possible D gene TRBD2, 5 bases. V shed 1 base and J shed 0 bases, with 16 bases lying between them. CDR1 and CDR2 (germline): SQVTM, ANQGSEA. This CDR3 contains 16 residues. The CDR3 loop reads CSVEAAEGRSSYEQYF. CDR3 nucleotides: TGCAGCGTTGAAGCCGCCGAGGGTAGGAGCTCCTACGAGCAGTACTTC.

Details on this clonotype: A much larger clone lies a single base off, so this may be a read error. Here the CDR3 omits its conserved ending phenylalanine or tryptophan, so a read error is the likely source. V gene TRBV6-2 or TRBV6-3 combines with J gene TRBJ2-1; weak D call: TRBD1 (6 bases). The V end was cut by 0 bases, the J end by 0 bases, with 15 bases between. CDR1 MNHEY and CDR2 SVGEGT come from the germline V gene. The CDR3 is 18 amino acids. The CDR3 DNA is TGTGCCAGCAGTTACTCGAAGGGTACAGGGAGCTCCTACAATGAGCAGTTCCTC. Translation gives CASSYSKGTGSSYNEQFL.

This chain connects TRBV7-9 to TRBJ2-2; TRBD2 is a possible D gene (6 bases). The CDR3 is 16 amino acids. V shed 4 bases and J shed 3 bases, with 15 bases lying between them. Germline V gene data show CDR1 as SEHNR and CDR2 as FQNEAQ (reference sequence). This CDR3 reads CASSSNAGGHTGELFF. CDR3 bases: TGTGCCAGCAGCTCAAACGCTGGAGGGCACACCGGGGAGCTGTTTTTT.

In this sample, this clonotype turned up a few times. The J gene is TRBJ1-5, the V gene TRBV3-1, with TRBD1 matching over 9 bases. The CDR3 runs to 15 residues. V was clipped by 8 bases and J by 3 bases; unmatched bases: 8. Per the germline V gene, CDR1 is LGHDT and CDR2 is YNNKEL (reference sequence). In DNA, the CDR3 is TGTGCCAGCGGGAATACAGGGGGCTCCAATCAGCCCCAGCATTTT. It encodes CASGNTGGSNQPQHF.

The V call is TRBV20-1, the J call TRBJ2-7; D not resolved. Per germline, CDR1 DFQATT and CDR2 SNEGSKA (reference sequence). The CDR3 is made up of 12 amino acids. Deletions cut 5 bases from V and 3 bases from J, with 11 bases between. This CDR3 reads CSAARRNYEQYF. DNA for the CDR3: TGCAGTGCTGCCCGAAGGAACTACGAGCAGTACTTC.

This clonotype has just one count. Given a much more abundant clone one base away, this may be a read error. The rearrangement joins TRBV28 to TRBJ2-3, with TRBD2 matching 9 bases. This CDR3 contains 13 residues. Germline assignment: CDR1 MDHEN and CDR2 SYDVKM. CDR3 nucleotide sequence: TGTGCCAGCTTAGCGGGAGTGACAGGTACGCAGTATTTT. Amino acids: CASLAGVTGTQYF.

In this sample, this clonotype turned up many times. The CDR3 sequence is CASSAGPGANVLTF. CDR3 nucleotides: TGTGCCAGCAGTGCGGGGCCTGGGGCCAACGTCCTGACTTTC. This rearrangement joins TRBV6-1 to TRBJ2-6; D is tentatively TRBD1 or TRBD2 (5 bases each). Germline loops: CDR1 MNHNS, CDR2 SASEGT. V gave up 4 bases and J gave up 2 bases, with 6 bases separating them. The CDR3 runs 14 residues.

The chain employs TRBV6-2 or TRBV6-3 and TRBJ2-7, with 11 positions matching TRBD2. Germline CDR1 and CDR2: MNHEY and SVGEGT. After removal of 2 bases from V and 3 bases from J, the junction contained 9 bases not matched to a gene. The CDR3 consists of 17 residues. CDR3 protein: CASSYPNTSGRSYEQYF. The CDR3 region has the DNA TGTGCCAGCAGTTACCCTAATACTAGCGGGAGAAGCTACGAGCAGTACTTC.

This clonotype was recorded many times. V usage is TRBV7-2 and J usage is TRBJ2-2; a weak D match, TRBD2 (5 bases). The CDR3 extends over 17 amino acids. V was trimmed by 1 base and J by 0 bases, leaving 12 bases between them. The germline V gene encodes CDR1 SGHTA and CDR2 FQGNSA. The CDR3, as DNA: TGTGCCAGCAGCTTAGGATACGGACTCGCGAACACCGGGGAGCTGTTTTTT. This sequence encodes CASSLGYGLANTGELFF.

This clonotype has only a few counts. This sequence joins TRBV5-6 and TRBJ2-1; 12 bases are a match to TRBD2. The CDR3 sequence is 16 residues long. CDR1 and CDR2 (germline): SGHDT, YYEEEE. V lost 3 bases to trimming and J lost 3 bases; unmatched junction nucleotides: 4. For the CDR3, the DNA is TGTGCCAGCAGCTCGACTAGCGGGAGTTTCTACAATGAGCAGTTCTTC. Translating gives CASSSTSGSFYNEQFF.

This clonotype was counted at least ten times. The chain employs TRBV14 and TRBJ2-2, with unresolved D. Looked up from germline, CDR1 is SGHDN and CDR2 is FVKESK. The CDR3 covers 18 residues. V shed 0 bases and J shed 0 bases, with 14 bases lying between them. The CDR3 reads CASSQDPPRASNTGELFF. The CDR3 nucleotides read TGTGCCAGCAGCCAAGATCCCCCCCGGGCCTCGAACACCGGGGAGCTGTTTTTT. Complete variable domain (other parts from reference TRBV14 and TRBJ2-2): EAGVTQFPSHSVIEKGQTVTLRCDPISGHDNLYWYRRVMGKEIKFLLHFVKESKQDESGMPNNRFLAERTGGTYSTLKVQPAELEDSGVYFCASSQDPPRASNTGELFFGEGSRLTVL.

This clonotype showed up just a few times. The CDR3 bases are TGCAGTGTACAACCAACTAATGAAAAACTGTTTTTT. This sequence encodes CSVQPTNEKLFF. V and J are TRBV20-1 and TRBJ1-4; no firm D call. The CDR3 consists of 12 residues. Germline lookup yields CDR1 DFQATT and CDR2 SNEGSKA (reference sequence). Trimming shortened V by 7 bases and J by 0 bases, and 6 bases separated the two germline ends.

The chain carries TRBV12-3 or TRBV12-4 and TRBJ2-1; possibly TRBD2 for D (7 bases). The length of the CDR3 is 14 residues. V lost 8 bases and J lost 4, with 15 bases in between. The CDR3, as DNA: TGTGCCAGCGGAAGAGGGGGGGCATACAATGAGCAGTTCTTC. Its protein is CASGRGGAYNEQFF.

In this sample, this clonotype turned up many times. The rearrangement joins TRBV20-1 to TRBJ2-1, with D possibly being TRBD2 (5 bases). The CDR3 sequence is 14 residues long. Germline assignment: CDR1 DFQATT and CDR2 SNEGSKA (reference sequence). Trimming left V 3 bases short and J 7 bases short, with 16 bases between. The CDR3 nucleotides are TGCAGTGCTAGCTCCGGAGGCCATAAAAATGAGCAGTTCTTC. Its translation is CSASSGGHKNEQFF.